The clone carrying this TCR beta chain was counted at least ten times. This specimen belongs to a study of T cells in Graves' hyperthyroidism and ophthalmopathy. There are 14 residues in the CDR3. The germline gives CDR1 SNHLY, CDR2 FYNNEI. The V gene lost 4 bases and the J gene lost 8 bases, with 17 bases spanning the gap. RNA transcripts were the template for amplifying TCR beta CDR3 regions. Carried out on the TCR CDR3, a first-round RT-PCR used the HTBI primer set. TCRdb ran MiXCR on the multiplex PCR reads and lists one entry per CDR3 protein. The sample records a few hundred thousand distinct CDR3 sequences, 14% to 15% being singletons.

This TCR derives from a woman in her 30s with Graves' hyperthyroidism. V and J are TRBV2 and TRBJ1-2; possible D gene TRBD1, 6 bases. The sample comprised blood. The CDR3 DNA follows: TGTGCCAGCAGTGCTCTCCGGGACAACCCCGGCTACACCTTC. Its protein product is CASSALRDNPGYTF.